This entry lists 19 T cell receptor beta chains sequenced from one sample in a study of blood T cells in healthy people across ages. Through a sample-barcoded 5' primer and a J-beta primer mix, a second PCR was run for roughly 6 to 12 cycles. MiXCR, run by TCRdb on the 5' RACE reads, gives a single entry per CDR3 protein. Of about 730,000 distinct CDR3 sequences listed, around 46% are singletons. The sample taken for sequencing was blood. Receptors were obtained from a woman between 55 and 75 years old in good health.

The gene calls are TRBV20-1 and TRBJ2-7; 7 bases align to TRBD1. Germline trimming cut 0 bases from V and 2 bases from J; bases unmatched to any gene: 4. The V gene's germline CDR1 is DFQATT and CDR2 SNEGSKA (reference sequence). The CDR3 extends over 14 amino acids. CDR3 coding DNA: TGCAGTGCTAGAGAGCACCAGGGGGCCTACGAGCAGTACTTC. Amino acid sequence: CSAREHQGAYEQYF.

The chain joins TRBV10-3 to TRBJ2-1, with D tentatively TRBD1 (6 bases). Germline lookup yields CDR1 ENHRY and CDR2 SYGVKD. Trimming cost V 3 bases and J 13 bases, with 10 bases left between them. The CDR3 runs to 11 residues. The CDR3 loop is CAISDPGQQFF. The CDR3 DNA reads as TGTGCCATCAGTGACCCGGGACAACAGTTCTTC.

In its sample, this clonotype was seen a few times. The rearrangement joins TRBV20-1 to TRBJ2-5; D is unclear. This CDR3 has 12 amino acids. V dropped 2 bases and J dropped 5 bases, with 9 bases sitting between them. CDR1 and CDR2 (germline): DFQATT, SNEGSKA (reference sequence). CDR3 bases: TGCAGTGCTAGACCGCCGGGTGAGACCCAGTACTTC. Translating gives CSARPPGETQYF.

The genes are TRBV19 and TRBJ2-1; 8 nucleotides align to TRBD1. Germline V gene sequence: CDR1 LNHDA, CDR2 SQIVND (reference sequence). Losses at the gene ends were 5 bases for V and 10 bases for J; bases not matched to a gene: 13. This CDR3 has 15 residues. CDR3 coding DNA: TGTGCCAGTAGTTCGAAACAGGGGGGCCTGAGGGAGCAGTTCTTC. It translates to CASSSKQGGLREQFF. Looking up the rest from reference TRBV19 and TRBJ2-1 gives the full variable domain: DGGITQSPKYLFRKEGQNVTLSCEQNLNHDAMYWYRQDPGQGLRLIYYSQIVNDFQKGDIAEGYSVSREKKESFPLTVTSAQKNPTAFYLCASSSKQGGLREQFFGPGTRLTVL.

The chain uses TRBV20-1 and TRBJ1-2; 8 positions agree with TRBD1. CDR3 length: 14 amino acids. Trimming cost V 1 base and J 7 bases; bases outside gene matches: 8. Germline V lookup: CDR1 DFQATT, CDR2 SNEGSKA (reference sequence). CDR3 DNA: TGCAGTGCTAGAGGCGGGACAGGCATTCGTGGCTACACCTTC. This encodes CSARGGTGIRGYTF.

This clonotype was detected a few times. The genes are TRBV2 and TRBJ2-2; 7 positions match TRBD2. This CDR3 spans 15 amino acids. Looked up from germline, CDR1 is SNHLY and CDR2 is FYNNEI. The J segment lost 7 bases and the V segment lost 5 bases, leaving 10 bases of the junction unmatched. CDR3 region: CASSSRASGGGELFF. For the CDR3, the DNA is TGTGCCAGCAGTAGCCGGGCTAGCGGCGGCGGGGAGCTGTTTTTT.

The gene calls are TRBV9 and TRBJ2-2; 10 bases map to TRBD2. The CDR3 sequence is 15 residues long. Trimming removed 1 base from V and 3 bases from J; junction bases left unmatched: 0. Looked up from germline, CDR1 is SGDLS and CDR2 is YYNGEE. The DNA of the CDR3 is TGTGCCAGCAGCGTACTAGCGGGAGACACCGGGGAGCTGTTTTTT. Translating gives CASSVLAGDTGELFF.

Comments on this clonotype: Possible read error: a much larger clone is one base away. The CDR3 DNA reads TGTGCCAGCAGTTACCTAGCGAGAGGGCCCTACGAGCAGTACTTC. Its translation is CASSYLARGPYEQYF. The chain couples TRBV6-2 or TRBV6-3 to TRBJ2-5; D might be TRBD2 (6 bases). The assigned J gene may be wrong: the sequence end matches TRBJ2-7 better. Germline CDR1 MNHEY, CDR2 SVGEGT. The CDR3 is 15 residues long.

This clonotype was seen a handful of times. The chain recombines TRBV28 with TRBJ2-1; 9 bases fit TRBD1. Germline V lookup: CDR1 MDHEN, CDR2 SYDVKM. This CDR3 is 16 amino acids long. Germline trimming cut 7 bases from V and 0 bases from J; bases unmatched to any gene: 7. The CDR3 nucleotides are TGTGCCAGCATCGCGCCGGGACAGGGCTCCTACAATGAGCAGTTCTTC. Translating it yields CASIAPGQGSYNEQFF.

CDR3: CASSDKQGLNTEAFF. As DNA, the CDR3 is TGTGCCAGCAGTGACAAACAGGGTTTGAACACTGAAGCTTTCTTT. V usage is TRBV25-1 and J usage is TRBJ1-1; D is possibly TRBD1 (6 bases). The CDR3 runs to 15 residues. Trimming left V 3 bases short and J 0 bases short, with 11 bases between. Germline V gene data show CDR1 as MGHDK and CDR2 as SYGVNS.

J is TRBJ1-2 and V is TRBV12-3 or TRBV12-4, with no clear D. Trimming cost V 7 bases and J 5 bases, with 14 bases left between them. The CDR3 runs to 13 residues. CDR3 sequence reads: CASTDNSLYGYTF. CDR3 sequence (DNA): TGTGCCAGCACTGACAATAGCCTTTATGGCTACACCTTC.

The sample holds a few counts of this clonotype. The V gene is TRBV9, the J gene TRBJ2-7, with D possibly matching TRBD2 (6 bases). CDR3 size: 14 residues. The germline gives CDR1 SGDLS, CDR2 YYNGEE. Trimming left V 2 bases short and J 8 bases short, with 17 bases between. CDR3 sequence (DNA): TGTGCCAGCAGCGTTGAGGAGGGGCTCGGGAAGCAGTACTTC. Its protein product is CASSVEEGLGKQYF.

This clonotype came up a few times. The genes are TRBV7-2 and TRBJ1-2, with a possible D match to TRBD1 (6 bases). V was trimmed by 5 bases and J by 10 bases, leaving 20 bases between them. CDR3 length: 14 amino acids. Germline CDR1 is SGHTA and CDR2 is FQGNSA. The CDR3 DNA sequence: TGTGCCAGCAGCCATAAGGGGGGTGAGCCAACCTACACCTTC. Translation: CASSHKGGEPTYTF.

In regard to this clonotype: A much larger clone sits a single nucleotide away, making a read error possible. The chain employs TRBV20-1 and TRBJ2-7, with 13 bases that match TRBD2. V lost 6 bases, J lost 7 bases, and 9 bases stayed unmatched. Germline V gene lookup returns CDR1 DFQATT and CDR2 SNEGSKA (reference sequence). The CDR3 covers 14 residues. Written as DNA, the CDR3 is TGCAGTGCCGGGGGACTAGCGGGGATCAATGAGCAGTACTTC. Its translation: CSAGGLAGINEQYF.

This clonotype appeared many times. The genes are TRBV6-5 and TRBJ1-2; 7 positions match TRBD1. Trimming at V came to 5 bases and at J to 7 bases, leaving 4 bases not matched to a gene. Per germline, CDR1 MNHEY and CDR2 SVGAGI. The CDR3 has 12 amino acids. The CDR3 bases are TGTGCCAGCAGTCACACAGGGGTTGGCTACACCTTC. Its protein is CASSHTGVGYTF.

Note on this clonotype: The junction does not match germline at one end; this may be a read error. V is TRBV7-2 and J is TRBJ2-7; 7 nucleotides align to TRBD2. The CDR3 has 13 amino acids. Germline-derived CDR1 and CDR2 are SGHTA and FQGNSA. CDR3 sequence: CAGSPSGNYEQYF. Written as DNA, the CDR3 is TGTGCCGGCAGCCCTAGCGGAAACTACGAGCAGTACTTC.

The count of this clonotype is one. V usage is TRBV15 and J usage is TRBJ1-1; D gene ambiguous. The CDR3 has 14 residues. V lost 0 bases and J 0 bases, leaving 5 bases between the germline ends. CDR1 and CDR2 from the germline V gene are LNHNV and YYDKDF (reference sequence). The CDR3 here is CATSRDQLNTEAFF. CDR3 bases: TGTGCCACCAGCAGAGACCAACTGAACACTGAAGCTTTCTTT.

As to this clonotype: This sequence may be a read error, since a much larger clone differs from it by one base. This chain connects TRBV6-6 to TRBJ2-4, with D tentatively TRBD1 (5 bases). The end of the DNA is better explained by TRBJ2-7, so the J call may be wrong. CDR3 length: 12 residues. Per the germline V gene, CDR1 is MNHNY and CDR2 is SVGAGI (reference sequence). CDR3 sequence (DNA): TGTGCCAGCAGTTACACAGGCTACGAGCAGTACTTC. It codes for CASSYTGYEQYF.

This chain connects TRBV6-5 to TRBJ1-5, with 7 bases identical to TRBD1. The V gene's germline CDR1 is MNHEY and CDR2 SVGAGI. This CDR3 is 14 amino acids long. The V and J ends lost 5 bases and 7 bases, in that order; junction bases with no gene match: 8. The CDR3 region has the DNA TGTGCCAGCAGTCCGGGACAGCATCGGCAGCCCCAGCATTTT. Translating gives CASSPGQHRQPQHF.